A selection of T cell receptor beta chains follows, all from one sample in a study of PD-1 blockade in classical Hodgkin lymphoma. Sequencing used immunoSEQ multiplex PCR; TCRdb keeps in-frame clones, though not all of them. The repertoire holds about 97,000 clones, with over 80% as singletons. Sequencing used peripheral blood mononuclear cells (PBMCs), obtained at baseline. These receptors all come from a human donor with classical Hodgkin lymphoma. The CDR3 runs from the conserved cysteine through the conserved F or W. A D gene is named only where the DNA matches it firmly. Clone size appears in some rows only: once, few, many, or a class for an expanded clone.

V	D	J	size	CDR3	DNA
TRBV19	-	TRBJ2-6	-	CASSTPPGSGANVLTF	TGTGCCAGTAGTACCCCCCCCGGGTCAGGGGCCAACGTCCTGACTTTC
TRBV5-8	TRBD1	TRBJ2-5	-	CASTTGQGSSMETQYF	TGTGCCAGCACCACAGGACAGGGTTCTTCGATGGAGACCCAGTACTTC
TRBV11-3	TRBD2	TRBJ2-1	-	CASSLEGLVKNEQFF	TGTGCCAGCAGCTTAGAGGGACTAGTGAAGAATGAGCAGTTCTTC
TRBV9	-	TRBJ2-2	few	CASSPHRGTGELFF	TGTGCCAGCAGCCCCCACCGAGGGACCGGGGAGCTGTTTTTT
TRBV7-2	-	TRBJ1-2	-	CASSLAPGRELANYGYTF	TGTGCCAGCAGCTTAGCGCCCGGTCGGGAACTCGCTAACTATGGCTACACCTTC
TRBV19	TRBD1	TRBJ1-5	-	CASSMGQLNQPQHF	TGTGCCAGTAGTATGGGACAGCTCAATCAGCCCCAGCATTTT
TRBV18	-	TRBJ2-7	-	CASSPGFAYEQYF	TGTGCCAGCTCACCAGGGTTCGCCTACGAGCAGTACTTC
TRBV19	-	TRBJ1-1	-	CASSTRQVNTEAFF	TGTGCCAGTAGTACCAGACAGGTGAACACTGAAGCTTTCTTT
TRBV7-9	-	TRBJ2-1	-	CASSYDNLGNEQFF	TGTGCCAGCAGCTACGACAATCTGGGCAATGAGCAGTTCTTC
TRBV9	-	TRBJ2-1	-	CASSVVLGTPYNEQFF	TGTGCCAGCAGCGTAGTATTGGGGACACCTTACAATGAGCAGTTCTTC
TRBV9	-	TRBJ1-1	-	CASSVGHMNTEAFF	TGTGCCAGCAGCGTAGGGCACATGAACACTGAAGCTTTCTTT
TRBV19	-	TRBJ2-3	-	CASSIGLEDTQYF	TGTGCCAGTAGTATCGGCCTGGAAGATACGCAGTATTTT
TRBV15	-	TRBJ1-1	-	CATSREGGMNTEAFF	TGTGCCACCAGCAGAGAAGGCGGCATGAACACTGAAGCTTTCTTT
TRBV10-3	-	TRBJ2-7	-	CAISEWGEGEQYF	TGTGCCATCAGTGAATGGGGTGAGGGCGAGCAGTACTTC
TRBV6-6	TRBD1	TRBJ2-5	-	CASRLDREVETQYF	TGTGCCAGCAGATTGGACAGGGAAGTAGAGACCCAGTACTTC
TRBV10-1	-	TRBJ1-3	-	CASSENSGNTIYF	TGCGCCAGCAGTGAAAACTCTGGAAACACCATATATTTT
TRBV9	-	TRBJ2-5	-	CASSVSVVGETQYF	TGTGCCAGCAGCGTTAGCGTGGTCGGGGAGACCCAGTACTTC
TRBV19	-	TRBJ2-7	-	CASSMQGFEYEQYF	TGTGCCAGTAGTATGCAGGGGTTTGAGTACGAGCAGTACTTC
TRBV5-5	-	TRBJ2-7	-	CASSLKWTFEQYF	TGTGCCAGCAGCTTGAAGTGGACCTTCGAGCAGTACTTC
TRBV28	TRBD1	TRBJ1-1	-	CASTLTGRTEAFF	TGTGCCAGCACCCTGACAGGGAGGACTGAAGCTTTCTTT
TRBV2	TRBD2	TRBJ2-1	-	CASTPGRREGVWEQFF	TGTGCCAGCACCCCGGGACGGCGGGAGGGCGTTTGGGAGCAGTTCTTC
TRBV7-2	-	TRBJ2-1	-	CASSLLTYNNEQFF	TGTGCCAGCAGCTTATTGACGTACAACAATGAGCAGTTCTTC
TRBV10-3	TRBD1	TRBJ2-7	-	CAMWAGQGRYEQYF	TGTGCCATGTGGGCGGGACAGGGTCGGTACGAGCAGTACTTC
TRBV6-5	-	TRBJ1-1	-	CASSYSGGRNTEAFF	TGTGCCAGCAGTTACTCCGGGGGGCGGAACACTGAAGCTTTCTTT
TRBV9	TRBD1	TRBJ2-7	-	CASSARQGAGDEQYF	TGTGCCAGCAGCGCCCGACAGGGGGCGGGCGACGAGCAGTACTTC
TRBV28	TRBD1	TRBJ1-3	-	CASSTPQGAGNTIYF	TGTGCCAGCAGTACACCACAGGGGGCCGGAAACACCATATATTTT
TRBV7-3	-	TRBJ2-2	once	CASSIKPGELFF	TGTGCCAGCAGCATCAAACCCGGGGAGCTGTTTTTT
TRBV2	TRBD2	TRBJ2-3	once	CASRATSGSSDTQYF	TGTGCCAGCAGGGCGACTAGCGGGAGTTCAGATACGCAGTATTTT
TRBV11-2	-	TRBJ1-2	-	CASSWTTDSTGYTF	TGTGCCAGCAGCTGGACTACCGACAGCACGGGCTACACCTTC
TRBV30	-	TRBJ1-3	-	CAWSALRDLSF	TGTGCCTGGAGTGCATTACGGGACCTAAGTTTT
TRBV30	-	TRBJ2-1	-	CAWSVDSYNEQFF	TGTGCCTGGAGTGTAGACTCCTACAATGAGCAGTTCTTC
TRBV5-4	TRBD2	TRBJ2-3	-	CASSFPKAGPVTDTQYF	TGTGCCAGCAGCTTTCCCAAAGCGGGACCCGTCACAGATACGCAGTATTTT
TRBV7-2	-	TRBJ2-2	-	CASSRVEELFF	TGTGCCAGCAGCCGCGTTGAGGAGCTGTTTTTT
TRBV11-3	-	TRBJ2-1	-	CASSLETGLRNEQFF	TGTGCCAGCAGCTTAGAGACAGGCCTAAGGAATGAGCAGTTCTTC
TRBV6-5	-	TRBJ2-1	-	CASSYQGGSYNEQFF	TGTGCCAGCAGTTACCAAGGGGGTTCGTACAATGAGCAGTTCTTC
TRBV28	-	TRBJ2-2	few	CATPRGSNTGELFF	TGTGCCACCCCGAGGGGATCTAACACCGGGGAGCTGTTTTTT
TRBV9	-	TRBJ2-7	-	CASSVAPNGGEQYF	TGTGCCAGCAGCGTAGCCCCCAATGGAGGGGAGCAGTACTTC
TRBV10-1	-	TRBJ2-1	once	CATLGREQFF	TGCGCCACCTTGGGGCGGGAGCAGTTCTTC
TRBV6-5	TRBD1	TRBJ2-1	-	CASSFRDSHNEQFF	TGTGCCAGCAGTTTCCGGGACAGCCACAATGAGCAGTTCTTC
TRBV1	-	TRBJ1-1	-	CTSSQSGLEDSSTEAFF	TGCACCAGCAGCCAGTCGGGTTTGGAGGATTCGAGCACTGAAGCTTTCTTT
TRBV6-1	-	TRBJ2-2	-	CASTPEPLSGELFF	TGTGCCAGCACCCCGGAACCCCTATCCGGGGAGCTGTTTTTT
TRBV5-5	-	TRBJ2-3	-	CASSLGPGTDTQYF	TGTGCCAGCAGCTTGGGTCCAGGAACAGATACGCAGTATTTT
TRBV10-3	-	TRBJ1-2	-	CAISEVSESGYTF	TGTGCCATCAGTGAAGTTTCTGAGAGTGGATACACCTTC
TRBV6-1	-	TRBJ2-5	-	CASSEEGGLGEQYF	TGTGCCAGCAGTGAAGAGGGGGGATTAGGAGAGCAGTACTTC
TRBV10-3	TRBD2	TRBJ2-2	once	CAISGLAGTTGELFF	TGTGCCATCAGTGGCCTAGCGGGCACCACCGGGGAGCTGTTTTTT
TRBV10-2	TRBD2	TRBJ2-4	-	CASSDRTSGASAKNIQYF	TGCGCCAGCAGTGACAGGACTAGCGGAGCATCAGCCAAAAACATTCAGTACTTC
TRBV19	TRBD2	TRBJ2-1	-	CASTPREATYNEQFF	TGTGCCAGTACCCCACGGGAGGCGACCTACAATGAGCAGTTCTTC
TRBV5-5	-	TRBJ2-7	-	CASSLVGRFYEQYF	TGTGCCAGCAGCTTGGTGGGCAGGTTCTACGAGCAGTACTTC
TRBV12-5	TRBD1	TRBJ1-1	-	CASGLHTPGQAKAFF	TGTGCTAGTGGTTTGCATACTCCGGGACAGGCGAAAGCTTTCTTT
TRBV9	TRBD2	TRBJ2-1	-	CASSRRTSGSSYNEQFF	TGTGCCAGCAGCCGTCGGACTAGCGGGAGCTCCTACAATGAGCAGTTCTTC
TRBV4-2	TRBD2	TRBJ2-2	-	CASSQMASGNGGELFF	TGTGCCAGCAGCCAAATGGCTAGCGGGAATGGCGGGGAGCTGTTTTTT
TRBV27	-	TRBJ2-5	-	CASSTEDEQETQYF	TGTGCCAGCAGTACGGAGGACGAACAAGAGACCCAGTACTTC
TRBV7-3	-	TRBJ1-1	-	CASSLTGGNTEAFF	TGTGCCAGCAGCTTAACAGGGGGGAACACTGAAGCTTTCTTT
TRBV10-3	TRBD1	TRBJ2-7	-	CAIGTGSGGEQYF	TGTGCCATTGGGACAGGGTCTGGCGGCGAGCAGTACTTC
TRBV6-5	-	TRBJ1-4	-	CATSGIRVREKLFF	TGTGCCACCTCAGGGATTCGGGTCAGAGAAAAACTGTTTTTT
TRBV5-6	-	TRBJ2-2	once	CASSFIGVAGELFF	TGTGCCAGCAGCTTTATAGGGGTGGCCGGGGAGCTGTTTTTT
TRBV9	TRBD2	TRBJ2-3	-	CASSVIAGGWDTDTQYF	TGTGCCAGCAGCGTCATAGCGGGAGGTTGGGACACAGATACGCAGTATTTT